The clone carrying this TCR beta chain came up once. TCRdb's table, derived via immunoSEQ multiplex PCR, lists solely in-frame clones and lacks some. The sample has about 18,000 clones, roughly 84% seen once; the top ten hold about a sixth. The sample belongs to a study of T cell changes during pregnancy in multiple sclerosis. The sample here was CD8+ T cells from peripheral blood mononuclear cells, taken in the third trimester of pregnancy. The clonotype originates from a female donor in good health, enrolled as a control in a pregnancy study.

CDR3 residues: CASSLAGNNEKLFF. The CDR3 DNA is TGTGCCAGCAGTTTGGCAGGGAATAATGAAAAACTGTTTTTT. The chain couples TRBV6-6 to TRBJ1-4, with D possibly being TRBD1 (5 bases). Germline loops: CDR1 MNHNY, CDR2 SVGAGI (reference sequence). V gave up 4 bases and J gave up 4 bases, with 10 bases separating them. The CDR3 consists of 14 residues.